The 21 T cell receptor beta chains given below trace back to one sample, sequenced in a study of Graves' ophthalmopathy and Graves' hyperthyroidism. Amplified material comprised TCR beta CDR3 regions derived from RNA transcripts. HTBI primers served in a first-round RT-PCR, which a second-round multiplex PCR followed. TCRdb processed the multiplex PCR reads anew with MiXCR; each CDR3 protein has one entry. The sample yields roughly 480,000 distinct CDR3 sequences, approximately 15% seen once. The sample was blood. These receptors were obtained from a woman in her 30s with Graves' ophthalmopathy.

This clonotype was counted many times. The chain couples TRBV24-1 to TRBJ2-7, with 8 bases fitting TRBD2. The CDR3 is made up of 14 amino acids. Germline V gene lookup returns CDR1 KGHDR and CDR2 SFDVKD. After removal of 3 bases from V and 3 bases from J, the junction contained 3 bases not matched to a gene. The CDR3 region is CATSDTGTSYEQYF. CDR3 coding DNA: TGTGCCACCAGTGATACCGGGACTAGCTACGAGCAGTACTTC.

This sequence joins TRBV5-1 and TRBJ2-7; D unclear. Germline CDR1 is SGHRS and CDR2 is YFSETQ. V was clipped by 5 bases and J by 3 bases, with 15 bases between them. The CDR3 has 14 amino acids. CDR3 sequence (DNA): TGCGCCAGCAGTCTCATGGCTTCAGGCTACGAGCAGTACTTC. It is translated as CASSLMASGYEQYF.

This clonotype was seen many times. This rearrangement joins TRBV7-6 to TRBJ1-6, with no clear D. V gave up 1 base and J gave up 10 bases, with 11 bases separating them. Germline CDR1 SGHVS, CDR2 FNYEAQ. The CDR3 sequence is 14 residues long. CDR3 sequence (DNA): TGTGCCAGCAGCTTAGAGGGAGGAGACTCACCCCTCCACTTT. It is translated as CASSLEGGDSPLHF. Supplemented by reference TRBV7-6 and TRBJ1-6, the full variable domain reads GAGVSQSPRYKVTKRGQDVALRCDPISGHVSLYWYRQALGQGPEFLTYFNYEAQQDKSGLPNDRFSAERPEGSISTLTIQRTEQRDSAMYRCASSLEGGDSPLHFGNGTRLTVT.

This clonotype has ten or more counts. V usage is TRBV3-1 and J usage is TRBJ2-7; either TRBD1 or TRBD2 may supply D (5 bases each). Per germline, CDR1 LGHDT and CDR2 YNNKEL (reference sequence). The V end lost 1 base, the J end lost 2 bases, and 9 bases lay between the germline ends. There are 14 residues in the CDR3. Written as DNA, the CDR3 is TGTGCCAGCAGCCAAGCCCAGGGAGCCTACGAGCAGTACTTC. Translated, it gives CASSQAQGAYEQYF.

This clonotype appeared a few times. The chain combines TRBV7-9 with TRBJ2-7; the D call may be TRBD1 or TRBD2 (5 bases each). Germline CDR1 reads SEHNR; CDR2 reads FQNEAQ (reference sequence). The CDR3 sequence is 12 residues long. V shed 5 bases and J shed 6 bases, with 11 bases lying between them. Written as DNA, the CDR3 is TGTGCCAGCAGCGGGGACCGACCCGAGCAGTACTTC. It specifies CASSGDRPEQYF.

In this sample, this clonotype turned up many times. The chain couples TRBV2 to TRBJ1-2; the match to TRBD1 covers 9 bases. Germline-derived CDR1 and CDR2 are SNHLY and FYNNEI. V shed 7 bases, J shed 3 bases, and the junction held 6 bases outside the gene matches. There are 14 residues in the CDR3. Here the CDR3 reads CASTGQGVDYGYTF. The CDR3, as DNA: TGTGCCAGCACGGGACAGGGAGTTGACTATGGCTACACCTTC.

This clonotype was counted at least ten times. The chain is built from TRBV14 and TRBJ2-5; 7 bases fit TRBD2. Trimming at V came to 1 base and at J to 5 bases, leaving 10 bases not matched to a gene. Per the germline V gene, CDR1 is SGHDN and CDR2 is FVKESK. The CDR3 length is 16 residues. The CDR3 nucleotides read TGTGCCAGCAGCCAAGTTCCAGCGGGAAGGATCGAGACCCAGTACTTC. It encodes CASSQVPAGRIETQYF.

This clonotype appeared many times. The chain combines TRBV11-2 with TRBJ2-2; D remains unclear. The CDR3 length is 15 residues. The V gene lost 2 bases and the J gene lost 0 bases, with 7 bases spanning the gap. Germline V gene data show CDR1 as SGHAT and CDR2 as FQNNGV. CDR3: CASSLRQTNTGELFF. The CDR3 bases are TGTGCCAGCAGCTTACGGCAGACGAACACCGGGGAGCTGTTTTTT.

This clonotype has ten or more counts. V is TRBV7-3 and J is TRBJ2-2; D is unclear. Germline CDR1 is SGHTA and CDR2 is FQGTGA. The CDR3 has 15 residues. V lost 5 bases and J lost 0, with 10 bases in between. CDR3 sequence (DNA): TGTGCCAGCAGCAAGGACGTCGCGAACACCGGGGAGCTGTTTTTT. Its translation is CASSKDVANTGELFF.

This clonotype was picked up many times. This chain joins TRBV12-3 or TRBV12-4 and TRBJ2-2; D call uncertain. The germline V and J ends were trimmed by 1 base and 7 bases, with 7 bases remaining between them. The CDR3 sequence is 13 residues long. This CDR3 reads CASSLVVNGELFF. Written as DNA, the CDR3 is TGTGCCAGCAGTTTAGTCGTAAACGGGGAGCTGTTTTTT.

This clonotype was picked up many times. This sequence joins TRBV6-5 and TRBJ2-5; TRBD2 aligns across 9 bases. V shed 0 bases and J 1 base; nucleotides not matched to a gene: 9. Germline assignment: CDR1 MNHEY and CDR2 SVGAGI. This CDR3 spans 18 amino acids. CDR3 nucleotide sequence: TGTGCCAGCAGTTACTCGGATTATCGACTAGCGGTCCAAGAGACCCAGTACTTC. It encodes CASSYSDYRLAVQETQYF.

The V call is TRBV6-5, the J call TRBJ1-2, with a tentative D call TRBD1 (5 bases). Trimming left V 0 bases short and J 6 bases short, with 17 bases between. Germline V lookup: CDR1 MNHEY, CDR2 SVGAGI. The CDR3 extends over 16 amino acids. The CDR3 DNA follows: TGTGCCAGCAGTTACTCCACAGGAGGGGTGAGGCATGGCTACACCTTC. The encoded protein is CASSYSTGGVRHGYTF.

This clonotype occurred many times. The chain joins TRBV11-2 to TRBJ1-1, with a weak D call TRBD1 (6 bases). Germline-derived CDR1 and CDR2 are SGHAT and FQNNGV. V dropped 3 bases and J dropped 2 bases, with 13 bases sitting between them. The length of the CDR3 is 15 residues. CDR3 in amino acids: CASSFRQALNTEAFF. CDR3 sequence (DNA): TGTGCCAGCAGCTTCAGACAGGCGTTAAACACTGAAGCTTTCTTT.

The chain uses TRBV11-2 and TRBJ2-7; D is perhaps TRBD2 (6 bases). Germline-derived CDR1 and CDR2 are SGHAT and FQNNGV. CDR3 length: 15 amino acids. V lost 1 base and J 3 bases, leaving 13 bases between the germline ends. The CDR3 spells CASSLVAGPYYEQYF. The CDR3 nucleotides are TGTGCCAGCAGCTTAGTTGCGGGGCCCTACTACGAGCAGTACTTC.

This clonotype was seen just once. The chain combines TRBV20-1 with TRBJ1-6; D unresolved. V shed 3 bases and J shed 0 bases, with 3 bases lying between them. The CDR3 extends over 13 amino acids. The V gene's germline CDR1 is DFQATT and CDR2 SNEGSKA (reference sequence). The CDR3 nucleotides read TGCAGTGCTAGTGGCTCCTATAATTCACCCCTCCACTTT. This sequence encodes CSASGSYNSPLHF.

This clonotype was observed at least ten times. This chain connects TRBV2 to TRBJ2-7, with TRBD2 matching 7 bases. CDR1 is SNHLY and CDR2 is FYNNEI in the germline V gene. The CDR3 runs to 14 residues. The trim removed 6 bases at V and 7 bases at J, leaving 12 bases unmatched. The CDR3 loop reads CASRMGRELAEQYF. The CDR3 nucleotides read TGTGCCAGCAGAATGGGGAGGGAGTTAGCGGAGCAGTACTTC. Supplemented by reference TRBV2 and TRBJ2-7, the full variable domain reads EPEVTQTPSHQVTQMGQEVILRCVPISNHLYFYWYRQILGQKVEFLVSFYNNEISEKSEIFDDQFSVERPDGSNFTLKIRSTKLEDSAMYFCASRMGRELAEQYFGPGTRLTVT.

The sample holds many counts of this clonotype. This chain uses TRBV20-1 with TRBJ1-1, with D possibly TRBD1 on 6 matching bases. Trimming took off 5 bases at V and 4 bases at J, with 23 bases between the two ends. The CDR3 loop spans 16 amino acids. Looked up from germline, CDR1 is DFQATT and CDR2 is SNEGSKA (reference sequence). The CDR3 protein is CSAPPGGGEGLTEAFF. CDR3 sequence (DNA): TGCAGTGCTCCCCCGGGAGGGGGAGAGGGTCTCACTGAAGCTTTCTTT.

Regarding this clonotype: A much bigger clone sits one base away, suggesting this may be a read error. A read error is likely, as this CDR3 ends without the conserved phenylalanine or tryptophan. Here the CDR3 DNA reads TGTGCCAGCAGTCTCCTCCCGGCGGGGAATCAGCCCCAGCATTTG. Translated: CASSLLPAGNQPQHL. The chain uses TRBV12-3 or TRBV12-4 and TRBJ1-5; D gene ambiguous. The CDR3 is 15 amino acids. Trimming cost V 5 bases and J 4 bases, with 15 bases left between them.

This chain links TRBV6-1 with TRBJ2-3; 8 nucleotides line up with TRBD1. This CDR3 has 15 residues. The germline V gene encodes CDR1 MNHNS and CDR2 SASEGT. With 2 bases clipped from V and 1 base from J, the junction kept 2 bases outside the gene matches. The CDR3 spells CASSELQGGTDTQYF. The CDR3 DNA sequence: TGTGCCAGCAGTGAATTACAGGGGGGCACAGATACGCAGTATTTT.

The chain uses TRBV4-1 and TRBJ2-5; TRBD2 matches at 11 bases. The J call may be faulty, since TRBJ2-1 better matches the DNA end. This CDR3 spans 15 amino acids. CDR1 and CDR2 (germline): MGHRA, YSYEKL. As DNA, the CDR3 is TGCGCCAGCAGCCAAGTTGGACTAGCGGGCTATGAGCAGTTCTTC. As protein: CASSQVGLAGYEQFF.

This clonotype has at least ten counts. The V and J genes are TRBV29-1 and TRBJ2-5, with 11 nucleotides matching TRBD1. This CDR3 region has 13 residues. Trimming at V came to 7 bases and at J to 5 bases, leaving 6 bases not matched to a gene. Looked up from germline, CDR1 is SQVTM and CDR2 is ANQGSEA. The CDR3 DNA is TGCAGCGCTCCGGGACAGGGGGGGGAGACCCAGTACTTC. Protein: CSAPGQGGETQYF.